These 23 T cell receptor beta chains were sequenced from one sample in a study of spatial heterogeneity in lung cancer. General observations from the study: For expanded intratumoral alpha and beta TCRs, counts tracked tumor mutation counts.

These TCRs' antigens remain unknown. Indicated time point: sample taken at primary tumor resection. Using its own MiXCR run on the 5' RACE reads, TCRdb lists one record per CDR3 protein. The sample holds 10,000 to 11,000 distinct CDR3 sequences, roughly 7.9% seen once. The sample in question was lung tumor tissue, obtained at surgery. The receptors here all came from a female donor with early-stage non-small cell lung cancer.

In its sample, this clonotype is medium-sized. V gene TRBV6-2 or TRBV6-3 combines with J gene TRBJ2-3; D is undetermined. This CDR3 comprises 13 residues. Trimming took 0 bases from V and 4 from J, leaving 5 bases between them. CDR1 is MNHEY and CDR2 is SVGEGT in the germline V gene. This chain's CDR3 is CASSYSAADTQYF. For the CDR3, the DNA is TGTGCCAGCAGTTACTCGGCGGCAGATACGCAGTATTTT.

There are many counts of this clonotype. The chain combines TRBV12-3 or TRBV12-4 with TRBJ1-2; D remains ambiguous. The ends were cut back, 5 bases at V and 8 bases at J, with 18 bases in the middle. The CDR3 extends over 14 amino acids. The CDR3 protein is CASSLRGRPEGYTF. The CDR3 nucleotides read TGTGCCAGCAGTCTACGTGGGCGCCCAGAGGGCTACACCTTC.

The genes are TRBV20-1 and TRBJ2-5; D gene uncertain. The CDR3 covers 12 residues. From germline, CDR1 is DFQATT and CDR2 SNEGSKA (reference sequence). The V end was cut by 5 bases, the J end by 5 bases, with 12 bases between. The CDR3 bases are TGCAGTGCTGCCCTCGCGCTGGAGACCCAGTACTTC. Translating it yields CSAALALETQYF.

This clonotype was observed at least ten times. The chain employs TRBV20-1 and TRBJ1-3; D is undetermined. Germline V gene lookup returns CDR1 DFQATT and CDR2 SNEGSKA (reference sequence). This CDR3 has 16 residues. Trimming removed 0 bases from V and 0 bases from J, with 12 bases in between. The CDR3 coding sequence is TGCAGTGCTAGAGATCCGGCCGGAAGCTCTGGAAACACCATATATTTT. This gives the protein CSARDPAGSSGNTIYF.

This clonotype turned up a few times. The genes are TRBV30 and TRBJ1-2; 7 bases line up with TRBD1. The CDR3 length is 13 residues. After removal of 1 base from V and 4 bases from J, the junction contained 3 bases not matched to a gene. CDR1 is GTSNPN and CDR2 is SVGIG in the germline V gene (reference sequence). This CDR3 is CAWSGGGGYGYTF. DNA for the CDR3: TGTGCCTGGAGTGGAGGGGGCGGCTATGGCTACACCTTC.

There are many counts of this clonotype. The genes are TRBV5-8 and TRBJ1-2; no clear D gene. This CDR3 is built from 15 residues. CDR1 and CDR2 (germline): SGHTS, YDEGEE. V shed 0 bases and J shed 0 bases, with 9 bases lying between them. The CDR3 DNA follows: TGTGCCAGCAGCTTGGATGGGAGAACTAACTATGGCTACACCTTC. Translation gives CASSLDGRTNYGYTF.

This clonotype was seen ten or more times. CDR3 residues: CSVGRGLDTQYF. The CDR3 DNA follows: TGCAGCGTTGGAAGAGGGTTAGATACGCAGTATTTT. The V gene is TRBV29-1, the J gene TRBJ2-3; tentative D call: TRBD2 (5 bases). The CDR3 contains 12 residues. Germline CDR1 and CDR2: SQVTM and ANQGSEA. Deletions cut 4 bases from V and 5 bases from J, with 10 bases between.

The J gene is TRBJ1-2, the V gene TRBV19; D perhaps matches TRBD1 (6 bases). The V gene lost 6 bases and the J gene lost 5 bases, with 19 bases spanning the gap. The CDR3 is 15 residues long. The germline CDR1 and CDR2 sequences are LNHDA and SQIVND (reference sequence). The CDR3 sequence: CASSLGQREKYGYTF. The CDR3 nucleotides are TGTGCCAGTAGCCTAGGACAGAGGGAGAAGTATGGCTACACCTTC.

This clonotype was seen more than once but under ten times. CDR3 DNA: TGTGCCAGCAGCTTAAAATTGAACACCGGGGAGCTGTTTTTT. It translates to CASSLKLNTGELFF. The chain uses TRBV7-2 and TRBJ2-2; D uncertain. V lost 2 bases, J lost 1 base, and 5 bases lay in between. Per the germline V gene, CDR1 is SGHTA and CDR2 is FQGNSA. This CDR3 has 14 residues.

The table lists this clonotype with many counts. The chain carries TRBV11-3 and TRBJ1-6; D call uncertain. This CDR3 comprises 20 residues. The germline V gene encodes CDR1 SGHNT and CDR2 YENEEA. Trimming shortened V by 5 bases and J by 8 bases, and 31 bases separated the two germline ends. As DNA, the CDR3 is TGTGCCAGCAGCACGCCGACGGAGGGTCGCCTCCCGTCGGAGGATTCACCCCTCCACTTT. Residues: CASSTPTEGRLPSEDSPLHF.

This clonotype was observed a handful of times. One end of the junction does not line up with germline, which may come from a read error. The chain is built from TRBV5-4 and TRBJ2-5; TRBD2 agrees at 8 bases. The CDR3 is made up of 13 amino acids. Germline CDR1 and CDR2: SGHNT and YYREEE (reference sequence). Here the CDR3 DNA reads TGTGCCAGCAGCTTGGATGGTAGCGGGGTCGGCCACTTC. Encoded protein: CASSLDGSGVGHF.

Many counts were recorded for this clonotype. The chain recombines TRBV4-2 with TRBJ2-3; 11 bases align to TRBD2. J lost 4 bases, V lost 0 bases, and 9 bases had no gene match. CDR3 length: 18 residues. In germline, CDR1 is LGHNA, CDR2 YNFKEQ. The CDR3 DNA reads TGTGCCAGCAGCCAAGAAGGTAGCGGGGGGGCTCGCGCAGATACGCAGTATTTT. Translating it yields CASSQEGSGGARADTQYF.

This clonotype was counted many times. The CDR3 loop is CASSYEGTYYGYTF. DNA of the CDR3: TGTGCCAGCAGTTACGAAGGGACCTACTATGGCTACACCTTC. This chain connects TRBV6-2 or TRBV6-3 to TRBJ1-2, with D tentatively TRBD1 (5 bases). Looked up from germline, CDR1 is MNHEY and CDR2 is SVGEGT. Deletions cut 2 bases from V and 3 bases from J, with 10 bases between. The CDR3 extends over 14 amino acids.

By share, this clonotype counts as medium-sized. This chain joins TRBV7-2 and TRBJ1-5; the D gene is possibly TRBD1 (6 bases). The length of the CDR3 is 15 residues. CDR1 is SGHTA, CDR2 FQGNSA, per germline. Trimming removed 1 base at V and 6 bases at J, with 13 bases between. CDR3 amino acids: CASSLGTLDSQPQHF. As DNA, the CDR3 is TGTGCCAGCAGCTTAGGGACCCTGGACAGTCAGCCCCAGCATTTT.

At least ten counts were recorded for this clonotype. The rearrangement uses TRBV2 and TRBJ2-3; D not certain. Germline CDR1 reads SNHLY; CDR2 reads FYNNEI. The CDR3 totals 14 residues. V was cut by 1 base and J by 0 bases, with 5 bases left in between. This chain's CDR3 is CASSEVDSTDTQYF. In DNA form, the CDR3 reads TGTGCCAGCAGTGAAGTGGACAGCACAGATACGCAGTATTTT. The full variable domain, rest sourced from reference TRBV2 and TRBJ2-3, is EPEVTQTPSHQVTQMGQEVILRCVPISNHLYFYWYRQILGQKVEFLVSFYNNEISEKSEIFDDQFSVERPDGSNFTLKIRSTKLEDSAMYFCASSEVDSTDTQYFGPGTRLTVL.

A few counts support this clonotype. This sequence joins TRBV28 and TRBJ2-7; the D is unclear. Germline V gene lookup returns CDR1 MDHEN and CDR2 SYDVKM. With 5 bases removed from V and 3 bases from J, the gap between germline ends came to 20 bases. This CDR3 comprises 16 residues. The CDR3 DNA reads TGTGCCAGCAGTCGACGTATAGCCACCCGTATCTACGAGCAGTACTTC. This translates into CASSRRIATRIYEQYF.

Many counts were recorded for this clonotype. The chain has TRBV3-1 and TRBJ1-1; TRBD1 might be the D (6 bases). Germline-derived CDR1 and CDR2 are LGHDT and YNNKEL (reference sequence). Trimming cost V 6 bases and J 1 base, with 18 bases left between them. The CDR3 is 16 amino acids. CDR3 in amino acids: CASSLLPGQTNTEAFF. The CDR3 DNA follows: TGTGCCAGCAGTCTACTTCCGGGACAAACGAACACTGAAGCTTTCTTT.

The J gene is TRBJ2-5, the V gene TRBV5-1; no clear D gene. Trimming pared 1 base from V and 1 base from J, leaving 8 bases between. The CDR3 extends over 14 amino acids. Germline CDR1 is SGHRS and CDR2 is YFSETQ. CDR3 bases: TGCGCCAGCAGCTTGAGGCAGAGCCAAGAGACCCAGTACTTC. As protein: CASSLRQSQETQYF.

This clonotype was counted at least ten times. This chain links TRBV28 with TRBJ2-7, with D unclear. This CDR3 has 15 amino acids. The germline V and J ends were trimmed by 10 bases and 3 bases, with 22 bases remaining between them. Germline V gene data show CDR1 as MDHEN and CDR2 as SYDVKM. This CDR3 is CATSSPGLLGYEQYF. In nucleotides, the CDR3 is TGTGCCACCTCGTCCCCCGGCCTTTTGGGCTACGAGCAGTACTTC.

In this sample, this clonotype turned up a few times. This chain links TRBV2 with TRBJ2-7, with D tentatively TRBD2 (5 bases). CDR1 is SNHLY and CDR2 is FYNNEI in the germline V gene. The germline V and J ends were trimmed by 7 bases and 3 bases, with 7 bases remaining between them. The CDR3 consists of 11 residues. CDR3 sequence reads: CASIRDYEQYF. In DNA, the CDR3 is TGTGCCAGCATCCGGGACTACGAGCAGTACTTC.

The gene calls are TRBV6-1 and TRBJ1-1, with 7 positions matching TRBD1. Germline V CDR1 and CDR2: MNHNS, SASEGT. The CDR3 runs 14 residues. V was pared by 7 bases and J by 2 bases, with 7 bases of the junction left unmatched. This CDR3 is CASMTGMFNTEAFF. CDR3 nucleotide sequence: TGTGCCAGCATGACAGGGATGTTTAACACTGAAGCTTTCTTT.

This clonotype has ten or more counts. This chain uses TRBV7-8 with TRBJ2-7; weak D call: TRBD2 (6 bases). Germline CDR1 SGHVS, CDR2 FQNEAQ. The CDR3 consists of 14 residues. Trimming took off 2 bases at V and 3 bases at J, with 11 bases between the two ends. In DNA, the CDR3 is TGTGCCAGCAGCTTACGGAGGGGTAACTACGAGCAGTACTTC. It yields the protein CASSLRRGNYEQYF.

This clonotype was counted at least ten times. The chain links TRBV27 to TRBJ2-5, with D uncertain. This CDR3 is 13 amino acids long. Germline CDR1 MNHEY, CDR2 SMNVEV (reference sequence). V was cut by 6 bases and J by 5 bases, with 13 bases left in between. The CDR3 loop reads CASRPTFPETQYF. In DNA form, the CDR3 reads TGTGCCAGCAGACCCACTTTCCCGGAGACCCAGTACTTC.